Listed below are T cell receptor beta chains from one sample, sequenced in a study of OX40 agonist ivuxolimab in advanced cancers. Some clones are missing from TCRdb's copy, which holds only in-frame ones; the method was immunoSEQ multiplex PCR. The table lists around 50,000 clones, more than 65% of them singletons, with under 2% in the top ten. The specimen comprised CD4+ or CD8+ T cells sorted from blood, sampled in a trial of the OX40 agonist ivuxolimab. The receptors were sampled from an adult with an advanced solid tumor such as melanoma, head and neck, liver or kidney cancer. CDR3s include the opening cysteine and the closing phenylalanine or tryptophan. D genes are given only for firm matches. Size is stated for part of the rows, as once, few or many counts, or as a class when the clone is expanded.

abundance: .; j_gene: TRBJ2-7; v_gene: TRBV6-5; d_gene: .; CDR3nt: TGTGCCAGCAGTTACTCGTGGCAGCCATACTACGAGCAGTACTTC; CDR3aa: CASSYSWQPYYEQYF
abundance: .; j_gene: TRBJ2-7; v_gene: TRBV7-2; d_gene: .; CDR3nt: TGTGCCAGCAGCTTATCCGGGGACGCCTACGAGCAGTACTTC; CDR3aa: CASSLSGDAYEQYF
abundance: .; j_gene: TRBJ2-2; v_gene: TRBV30; d_gene: .; CDR3nt: TGTGCCTGGAGACCCAGGGACCTCGGGGAGCTGTTTTTT; CDR3aa: CAWRPRDLGELFF
abundance: .; j_gene: TRBJ1-2; v_gene: TRBV11-2; d_gene: .; CDR3nt: TGTGCCAGCAGCCAGCCGGGTCGGGGAATGGATGGCTACACCTTC; CDR3aa: CASSQPGRGMDGYTF
abundance: few; j_gene: TRBJ2-2; v_gene: TRBV11-2; d_gene: .; CDR3nt: TGTGCCAGCAGCCTGGAGAGGGAGCTGTTTTTT; CDR3aa: CASSLERELFF
abundance: .; j_gene: TRBJ2-7; v_gene: TRBV7-9; d_gene: .; CDR3nt: TGTGCCAGCAGCTTAGCCACAGGGTTCCAGTACTTC; CDR3aa: CASSLATGFQYF
abundance: .; j_gene: TRBJ1-2; v_gene: TRBV7-2; d_gene: .; CDR3nt: TGTGCCAGCAGTTTAGATCAGGGCACCTATGGCTACACCTTC; CDR3aa: CASSLDQGTYGYTF
abundance: .; j_gene: TRBJ2-2; v_gene: TRBV2; d_gene: TRBD2; CDR3nt: TGTGCCAGCAGAGGGACTAGCGGGAGTAACGGGGAGCTGTTTTTT; CDR3aa: CASRGTSGSNGELFF
abundance: .; j_gene: TRBJ2-7; v_gene: TRBV15; d_gene: .; CDR3nt: TGTGCCACCAGCAGAGGGCGCGACGAGCAGTACTTC; CDR3aa: CATSRGRDEQYF
abundance: .; j_gene: TRBJ1-1; v_gene: TRBV9; d_gene: .; CDR3nt: TGTGCCAGCAGCGCCGCCGGTCTGGCCTTGAACACTGAAGCTTTCTTT; CDR3aa: CASSAAGLALNTEAFF
abundance: .; j_gene: TRBJ2-2; v_gene: TRBV18; d_gene: .; CDR3nt: TGTGCCACCCTTTACACCGGGGAGCTGTTTTTT; CDR3aa: CATLYTGELFF
abundance: .; j_gene: TRBJ2-1; v_gene: TRBV9; d_gene: TRBD2; CDR3nt: TGTGCCAGCAGCCCTCTGAGCCCAAGGGGTAGCGGGAGGGTCCAGCAGTTCTTC; CDR3aa: CASSPLSPRGSGRVQQFF
abundance: .; j_gene: TRBJ1-1; v_gene: TRBV30; d_gene: TRBD1; CDR3nt: TGTGCCTGGAGTCGGACAGGAGAAGCTTTCTTT; CDR3aa: CAWSRTGEAFF
abundance: .; j_gene: TRBJ1-2; v_gene: TRBV29-1; d_gene: .; CDR3nt: TGCAGCGTTGGGGAGGGGATCTATGGCTACACCTTC; CDR3aa: CSVGEGIYGYTF
abundance: .; j_gene: TRBJ1-2; v_gene: TRBV27; d_gene: TRBD1; CDR3nt: TGTGCCAGTTCTCGGACAGGCTTCAATGGCTACACCTTC; CDR3aa: CASSRTGFNGYTF